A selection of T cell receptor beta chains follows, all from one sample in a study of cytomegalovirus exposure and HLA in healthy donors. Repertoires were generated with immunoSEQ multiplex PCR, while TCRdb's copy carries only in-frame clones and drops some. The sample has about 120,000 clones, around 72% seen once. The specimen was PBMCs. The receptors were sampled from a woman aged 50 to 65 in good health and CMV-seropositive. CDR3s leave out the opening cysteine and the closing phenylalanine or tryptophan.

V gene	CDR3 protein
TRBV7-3	ASSFAGSNTGELF
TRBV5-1	ATSIAGANTGELF
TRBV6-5	ASSRGFTEAF
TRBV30	AWSVGQVGYDTQY
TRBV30	AWSRLPSSYEQY
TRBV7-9	ASSSGGWDQPQH
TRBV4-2	ASSRRGDGYT
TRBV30	AWSVLGTGLTGELF
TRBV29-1	SAGGDEAF
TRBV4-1	ASSQERSGKRSGANVLT
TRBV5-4	ASSRPIAGGPTDTQY
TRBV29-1	SSRAGVYNEQF